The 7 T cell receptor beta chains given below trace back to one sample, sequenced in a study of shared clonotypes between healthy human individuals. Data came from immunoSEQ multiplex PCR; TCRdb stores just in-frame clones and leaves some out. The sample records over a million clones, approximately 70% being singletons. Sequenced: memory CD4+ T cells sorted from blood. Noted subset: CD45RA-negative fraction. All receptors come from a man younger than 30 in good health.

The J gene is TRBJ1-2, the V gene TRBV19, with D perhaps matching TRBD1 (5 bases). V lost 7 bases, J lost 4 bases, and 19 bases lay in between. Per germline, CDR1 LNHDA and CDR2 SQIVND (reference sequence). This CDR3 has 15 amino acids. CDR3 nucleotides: TGTGCCAGTAAAACAGGTTCTATTGCTGGCTATGGCTACACCTTC. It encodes CASKTGSIAGYGYTF.

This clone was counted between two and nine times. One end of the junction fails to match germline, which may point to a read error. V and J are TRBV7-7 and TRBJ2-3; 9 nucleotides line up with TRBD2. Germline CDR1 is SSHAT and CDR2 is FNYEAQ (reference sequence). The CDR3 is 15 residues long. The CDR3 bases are TGTGCTAGCAGCTTAGGGGCGGGAGGGGCAGATACGCAGTATTTT. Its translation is CASSLGAGGADTQYF.

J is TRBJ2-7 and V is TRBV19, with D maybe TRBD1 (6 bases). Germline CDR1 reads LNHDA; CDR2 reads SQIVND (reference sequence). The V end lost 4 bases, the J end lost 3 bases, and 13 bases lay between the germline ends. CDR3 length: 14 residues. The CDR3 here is CASSTYGQSYEQYF. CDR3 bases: TGTGCCAGTAGTACCTACGGACAGAGCTACGAGCAGTACTTC.

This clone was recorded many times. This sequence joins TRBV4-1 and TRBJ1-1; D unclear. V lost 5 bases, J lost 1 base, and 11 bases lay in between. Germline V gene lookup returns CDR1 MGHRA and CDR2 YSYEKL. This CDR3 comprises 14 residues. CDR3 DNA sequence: TGCGCCAGCAGCGGCCCCCTTAAGAACACTGAAGCTTTCTTT. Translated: CASSGPLKNTEAFF.

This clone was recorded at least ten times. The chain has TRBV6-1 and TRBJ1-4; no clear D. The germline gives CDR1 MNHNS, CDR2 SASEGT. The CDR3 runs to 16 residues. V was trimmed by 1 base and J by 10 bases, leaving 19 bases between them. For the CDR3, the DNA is TGTGCCAGCAGTGAAGGTCTTGGCAGCGGTCGGGGAAAACTGTTTTTT. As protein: CASSEGLGSGRGKLFF.

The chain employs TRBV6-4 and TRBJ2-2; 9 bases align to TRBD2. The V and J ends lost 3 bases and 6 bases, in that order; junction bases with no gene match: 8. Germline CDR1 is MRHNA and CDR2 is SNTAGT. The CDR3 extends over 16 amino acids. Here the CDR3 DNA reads TGTGCCAGCAGTGAATTGAGCGGGGGGTCCTCCGGGGAGCTGTTTTTT. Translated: CASSELSGGSSGELFF.

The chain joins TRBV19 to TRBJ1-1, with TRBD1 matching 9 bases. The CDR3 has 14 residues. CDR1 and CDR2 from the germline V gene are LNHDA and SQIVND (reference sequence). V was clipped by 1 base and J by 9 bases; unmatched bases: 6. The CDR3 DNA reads TGTGCCAGTAGTATAGTTGGGACAGGGACCCAAGCTTTCTTT. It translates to CASSIVGTGTQAFF.